This record concerns one T cell receptor (beta chain) sequence. Unsorted PBMC DNA was sequenced on ten immunoSEQ deep assay plates. Authors' processing steps: Junction-only immunoSEQ sequences carried no quality scores, so filtering differed. Libraries were prepared by immunoSEQ multiplex PCR; TCRdb keeps only in-frame clonotypes and omits some of them. V and J calls and clone size are given by that table; D and trimming were obtained from the DNA. The sample has approximately 500,000 clones; 81% are singletons. V lost 3 bases and J 1 base, leaving 2 bases between the germline ends. Germline V CDR1 and CDR2: SGDLS, YYNGEE. The length of the CDR3 is 12 residues. Donors included only healthy HIV-negative adults lacking recent acute infections or vaccinations. This sample was included in a study of shared clonotypes between healthy human individuals.

The chain has TRBV9 and TRBJ1-3; D unresolved. Material for sequencing was PBMCs. The receptor was isolated from a woman aged 40-49 years in good health. Some clones in this sample may be carry-over from other donors' samples. The CDR3 loop is CASSGSGNTIYF. The CDR3 bases are TGTGCCAGCAGCGGTTCTGGAAACACCATATATTTT.